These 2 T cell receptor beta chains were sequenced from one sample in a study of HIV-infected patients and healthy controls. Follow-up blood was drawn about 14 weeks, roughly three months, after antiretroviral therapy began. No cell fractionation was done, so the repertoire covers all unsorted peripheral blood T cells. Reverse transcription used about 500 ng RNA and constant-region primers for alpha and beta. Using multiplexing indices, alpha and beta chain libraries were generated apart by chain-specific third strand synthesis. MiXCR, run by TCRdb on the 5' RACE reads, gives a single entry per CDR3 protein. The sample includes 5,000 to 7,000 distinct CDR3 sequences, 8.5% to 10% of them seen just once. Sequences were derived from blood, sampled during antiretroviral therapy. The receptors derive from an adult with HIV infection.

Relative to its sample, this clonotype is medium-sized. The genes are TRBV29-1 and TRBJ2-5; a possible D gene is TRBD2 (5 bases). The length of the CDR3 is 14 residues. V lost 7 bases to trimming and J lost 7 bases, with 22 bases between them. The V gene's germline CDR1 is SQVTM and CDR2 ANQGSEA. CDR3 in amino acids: CSAVTGGTSVTQYF. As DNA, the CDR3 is TGCAGCGCTGTTACCGGAGGAACCTCTGTGACCCAGTACTTC. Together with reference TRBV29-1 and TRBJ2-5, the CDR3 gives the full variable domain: SAVISQKPSRDICQRGTSLTIQCQVDSQVTMMFWYRQQPGQSLTLIATANQGSEATYESGFVIDKFPISRPNLTFSTLTVSNMSPEDSSIYLCSAVTGGTSVTQYFGPGTRLLVL.

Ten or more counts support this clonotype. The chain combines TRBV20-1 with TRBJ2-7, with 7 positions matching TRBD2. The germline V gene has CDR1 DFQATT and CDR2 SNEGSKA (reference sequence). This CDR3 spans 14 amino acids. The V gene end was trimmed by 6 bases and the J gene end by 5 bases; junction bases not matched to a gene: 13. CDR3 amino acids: CSATGVSGYDEQYF. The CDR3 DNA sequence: TGCAGTGCAACTGGGGTTAGCGGGTATGACGAGCAGTACTTC.